This TCR beta chain emerged from a study of blood T cells in healthy people across ages. Overall study: When template switching was applied, about one barcoded beta molecule was captured per two T cells.

For the second PCR, which ran for about 7 to 11 cycles, a sample-barcoded 5' primer and a J-beta primer mix were used. In TCRdb, the 5' RACE reads were re-called with MiXCR into one record per CDR3 protein. The table lists about 930,000 distinct CDR3 sequences, 25% to 35% of them singletons, with roughly a tenth in the top ten. The CDR3 loop spans 15 amino acids. Looked up from germline, CDR1 is LNHNV and CDR2 is YYDKDF (reference sequence). V lost 1 base and J 5 bases, leaving 11 bases between the germline ends. Healthy individuals of Caucasian origin from Russia, aged roughly 6 to 100, served as donors. This sample was also put to use in a study of T cells of mothers and their children. As reported in that work: When the second PCR was run, its M1S primer added sample barcodes and 2-4 random nucleotides.

The receptor was isolated from a woman aged 40 to 55 in good health. The sequenced sample was blood. The chain carries TRBV15 and TRBJ1-4; D call uncertain. The CDR3 reads CATSRVGQKNEKLFF. The CDR3 DNA is TGTGCCACCAGCAGAGTGGGTCAGAAAAATGAAAAACTGTTTTTT.